The 5 T cell receptor beta chains below come from one sample, sequenced in a study of CD8+ T cells in alopecia areata. In each case, RNA was isolated and then reverse transcribed into cDNA as the sequencing template. The repertoire was sequenced with immunoSEQ multiplex PCR; TCRdb's copy has only in-frame clones and lacks some. This table holds about 5,400 clones, approximately 74% found once. Treatment meaning: oral pan-JAK inhibitor, 5-10 mg twice daily. In alopecia areata patients, both lesional scalp punch biopsies and peripheral blood were collected. Sample: skin, taken at week 24, from a patient treated with tofacitinib. These receptors originate from a human donor with alopecia areata.

The rearrangement links TRBV5-1 to TRBJ2-7, with D tentatively TRBD1 (6 bases). Looked up from germline, CDR1 is SGHRS and CDR2 is YFSETQ. Trimming shortened V by 1 base and J by 4 bases, and 9 bases separated the two germline ends. This CDR3 is built from 13 residues. DNA of the CDR3: TGCGCCAGCAGCTTGAGGACAGCTTACGAGCAGTACTTC. It encodes CASSLRTAYEQYF. The whole variable domain, filled in from reference TRBV5-1 and TRBJ2-7, reads KAGVTQTPRYLIKTRGQQVTLSCSPISGHRSVSWYQQTPGQGLQFLFEYFSETQRNKGNFPGRFSGRQFSNSRSEMNVSTLELGDSALYLCASSLRTAYEQYFGPGTRLTVT.

The chain uses TRBV9 and TRBJ2-3; 10 nucleotides align to TRBD2. Germline V gene sequence: CDR1 SGDLS, CDR2 YYNGEE. This CDR3 has 17 residues. The J segment lost 1 base and the V segment lost 4 bases, leaving 9 bases of the junction unmatched. The CDR3 protein is CASSPRGLAGGTDTQYF. The CDR3 DNA is TGTGCCAGCAGCCCCCGGGGCCTAGCGGGAGGCACAGATACGCAGTATTTT.

The chain couples TRBV30 to TRBJ2-7; 7 positions match TRBD1. This CDR3 region has 11 residues. Germline CDR1 and CDR2: GTSNPN and SVGIG (reference sequence). J was trimmed by 3 bases and V by 4 bases; bases with no gene match: 0. CDR3: CAWTGGYEQYF. Written as DNA, the CDR3 is TGTGCCTGGACAGGGGGCTACGAGCAGTACTTC.

The chain uses TRBV6-4 and TRBJ2-3; D might be TRBD1 or TRBD2, each matching 5 bases. Between the trimmed V and J ends, which lost 8 bases and 2 bases, there was a span of 11 bases. The CDR3 is 13 residues long. CDR1 and CDR2 from the germline V gene are MRHNA and SNTAGT. In DNA, the CDR3 is TGTGCCAGCTTTACTGGGACCACAGATACGCAGTATTTT. Translating gives CASFTGTTDTQYF.

The rearrangement uses TRBV29-1 and TRBJ2-3; D is perhaps TRBD2 (6 bases). The V gene's germline CDR1 is SQVTM and CDR2 ANQGSEA. This CDR3 has 13 residues. V was shortened by 8 bases and J by 4 bases, with 16 bases between the two germline ends. CDR3 DNA sequence: TGCAGCTCGACTAGGGGCCGAGCAGATACGCAGTATTTT. As protein: CSSTRGRADTQYF.